This T cell receptor (beta chain) was sequenced for a study of shared clonotypes between healthy human individuals. Broader study findings: Rarefaction showed that sequencing of sorted subsets was incomplete (despite large depth).

Trimming pared 4 bases from V and 6 bases from J, leaving 15 bases between. This CDR3 is built from 14 residues. CDR1 is SGHRS and CDR2 is YFSETQ in the germline V gene. Each sorted subset replicate got 200 ng genomic DNA, tens of thousands of genomes. The data were produced by immunoSEQ multiplex PCR, yet TCRdb's version contains in-frame clones alone and is incomplete. The sample contains 2 million to 3 million clones, approximately 93% of which appear only once. In regard to this clone: Its antigen is not known.

This TCR came from a young man in good health. Some clones in this sample may be carry-over from other donors' samples. Sequenced sample: naive CD4+ T cells from PBMCs. Subset reported: CD45RA+ positively selected. This chain links TRBV5-1 with TRBJ2-3; D perhaps matches TRBD1 (5 bases). The CDR3 spells CASSPTSRQDTQYF. The CDR3 nucleotides read TGCGCCAGCAGCCCCACATCCCGACAGGATACGCAGTATTTT. Looking up the rest from reference TRBV5-1 and TRBJ2-3 gives the full variable domain: KAGVTQTPRYLIKTRGQQVTLSCSPISGHRSVSWYQQTPGQGLQFLFEYFSETQRNKGNFPGRFSGRQFSNSRSEMNVSTLELGDSALYLCASSPTSRQDTQYFGPGTRLTVL.